This T cell receptor beta chain was recorded in a study of siplizumab effects on memory and regulatory T cells. Study outcomes and limitations: It seemed that naive T cells were more diverse than memory cells and were major contributors to the alloresponse. Unstimulated subsets captured only a minor fraction of alloreactive clones. Many proliferating CD4+ or CD8+ clones remained unclassified. Roughly 75-97% of them could not be assigned either a naive or a memory phenotype.

Turning to this clone: Its specificity is unknown.

Per sample, 95,000 to 100,000 TCR templates were assayed. Method: immunoSEQ multiplex PCR; TCRdb's copy keeps in-frame clones and lacks some. In the table there are about 120,000 clones, 93% of which are singletons. This sequence was found in a human donor in good health. Source material: non-Treg CD4+ T cells sorted from blood.

The CDR3 coding sequence is TGTGCCAGCAGACCTACCGGACAGGGGGCGCGCGGCTACACCTTC. Translating gives CASRPTGQGARGYTF. The chain couples TRBV28 to TRBJ1-2; 11 nucleotides line up with TRBD1. This CDR3 comprises 15 residues. Germline CDR1 MDHEN, CDR2 SYDVKM. V gave up 6 bases and J gave up 8 bases; unmatched junction bases: 11.